These T cell receptor beta chains were read from a single sample in a study of blood T cell repertoires in COVID-19. Some clones are missing from TCRdb's copy, which holds only in-frame ones; the method was immunoSEQ multiplex PCR. This table has approximately 100,000 clones, approximately 90% appearing once. The material sequenced was peripheral blood. The receptors originated from a man aged 60 to 69 with acute or convalescent COVID-19. The conserved cysteine and the conserved F or W are not part of the CDR3 here. The D gene is left open where the match is weak.

J gene	D gene	V gene	CDR3 protein
TRBJ1-2	.	TRBV3-1/TRBV3-2	ASSQAGREDYGYT
TRBJ2-1	TRBD2	TRBV6-2/TRBV6-3	ASSPPSGGSYNEQF
TRBJ2-3	.	TRBV11-2	ASSRDFSTDTQY
TRBJ2-3	.	TRBV2	ASSEGRRGGPSTDTQY
TRBJ1-2	TRBD1	TRBV19	ASKRNHAGQGGGYT
TRBJ2-3	.	TRBV3-1/TRBV3-2	ASSQGRRGDTQY
TRBJ1-3	.	TRBV28	ASSELQGPSGNTIY
TRBJ1-1	.	TRBV6-5	ASSLGRSEAF
TRBJ1-2	TRBD1	TRBV18	ASSRFVRTTGDYGYT
TRBJ2-7	.	TRBV28	ASSSAGRYHEQY
TRBJ2-1	.	TRBV6-2/TRBV6-3	ASSSRPGYNEQF
TRBJ2-3	TRBD1	TRBV5-5	ASSSTGGSTDTQY
TRBJ2-1	TRBD1	TRBV29-1	SVDRDRVGNEQF
TRBJ2-3	.	TRBV27	ASSDGGSRTDTQY
TRBJ1-1	.	TRBV28	ASSLITENTEAF
TRBJ2-1	TRBD2	TRBV9	ASSSSVILAGSPNEQF
TRBJ1-1	.	TRBV3-1/TRBV3-2	ASSQGNTANTEAF
TRBJ1-6	.	TRBV9	ASSAMGAGNSPLH
TRBJ2-1	.	TRBV9	ASSVGPGAINEQF
TRBJ2-2	.	TRBV24-1	ATSDYPGTGELF
TRBJ2-3	.	TRBV7-2	ASSLLGGPGTDTQY
TRBJ1-2	TRBD1	TRBV11-2	ASSPGTDYGYT
TRBJ1-5	.	TRBV6-5	ASSQSGRDVPQH
TRBJ2-5	.	TRBV18	ASSPRGRETQY
TRBJ2-7	.	TRBV19	ASSIGRAYEQY